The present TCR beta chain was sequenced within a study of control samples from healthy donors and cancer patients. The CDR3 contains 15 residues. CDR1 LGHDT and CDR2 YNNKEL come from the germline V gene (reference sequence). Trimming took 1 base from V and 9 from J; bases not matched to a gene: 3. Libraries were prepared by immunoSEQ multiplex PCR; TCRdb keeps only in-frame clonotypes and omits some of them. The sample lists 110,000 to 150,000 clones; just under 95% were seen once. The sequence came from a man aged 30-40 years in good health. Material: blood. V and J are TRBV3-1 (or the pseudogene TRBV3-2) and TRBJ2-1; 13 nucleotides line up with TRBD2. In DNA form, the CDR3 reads TGTGCCAGCAGCCAAGGGACTAGCGGGAGTTCTGAGCAGTTCTTC. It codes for CASSQGTSGSSEQFF.